This T cell receptor beta chain was captured in a study of blood T cell repertoires in COVID-19. Only in-frame clones appear in the TCRdb table, and some are missing; sequencing was by immunoSEQ multiplex PCR. Of 150,000 to 200,000 clones in the sample, about 86% were seen once. The CDR3 length is 13 residues. Germline loops: CDR1 GTSNPN, CDR2 SVGIG (reference sequence). The ends were cut back, 0 bases at V and 10 bases at J, with 13 bases in the middle. This chain connects TRBV30 to TRBJ2-1, with D possibly matching TRBD2 (6 bases). This receptor was identified in a woman aged 70 to 79 with COVID-19, enrolled during active disease. Sequenced material: peripheral blood. CDR3 sequence (DNA): TGTGCCTGGAGTGTACAGCGGGTAGGAGAGCAGTTCTTC. Its protein product is CAWSVQRVGEQFF.